This T cell receptor beta chain was identified during a study of blood T cell repertoires in COVID-19 (dated by TCRdb to the early 2020s). About the study as a whole: Collaborator samples came from the United States, Italy and Spain and covered acute and convalescent phases of COVID-19. The material from the prospective study consisted of cDNA or gDNA derived from T cells, B-cell-depleted T cells, or PBMCs. Deeply sampled blood TCRbeta repertoires from subjects exposed to, actively infected with, or recovered from COVID-19 were included in the dataset. The repertoires were made available in a free public database intended to serve as a resource for research on the immune response to SARS-CoV-2. Samples were obtained from the ongoing ImmuneRACE study (first 160 participants) and from over a thousand subjects provided by 6 global collaborators. The sample metadata nearly always contained a de-identified subject ID, COVID-19 status, age in years and sex. Where available, HLA class I and class II types were taken from metadata supplied by the sample provider and were not determined by assay-based typing.

TCRbeta CDR3 regions were amplified from genomic DNA using the immunoSEQ Assay, a bias-controlled multiplex PCR. As for the authors' bioinformatics: The number of nucleated cells in each sample was estimated from the amplification of reference gene primers within the assay. To quantify the absolute abundance of each unique TCRbeta CDR3 rearrangement, sequence reads were collapsed and filtered. For each sample, productive Simpson clonality was calculated as the square root of Simpson's diversity index over productive rearrangements. The immuneACCESS repertoire file appears here via TCRdb, limited to in-frame rearrangements. These files lack a portion of the clones; in checked studies, under half of the deficit traces to unresolved V genes, and the cause of the others is not known. The V and J calls and the clone size are those of that table, but D and trimming were determined from the DNA. This sample holds roughly 230,000 clones; around 85% were observed only once. Roughly 6.4% of the sample is held by the ten biggest clonotypes.

The CDR3 starts with the cysteine, ends with the phenylalanine, and has 13 residues. Just CDR3 DNA is preserved here, 39 bases in frame from base 1. V lost 7 bases and J lost 7 bases, and the count of bases not matched to a germline gene is 7. The germline V gene provides CDR1 MDHEN and CDR2 SYDVKM. Results the study describes overall, beyond this receptor: How much clinical and demographic metadata was included differed by source and by participant, and the metadata was provided uncurated.

About this clone itself: The antigen this receptor binds is unknown. Base quality data are lacking; no much larger clone is found one base away.

Whole blood was collected in K2EDTA tubes by collaborating institutions according to the institutions' own protocols. Collaborator samples were shipped for TCRbeta analysis as frozen whole blood, isolated PBMCs, or DNA extracted from either sample type. The chain joins TRBV28 to TRBJ1-2, and 9 junctional nucleotides match TRBD1. The receptor comes from a woman between 55 and 75 years old with active or convalescent COVID-19. The specimen was peripheral blood. The base sequence is TGTGCCAGCACCCCCGGGACAGGGTTTGGCTACACCTTC. It is translated as CASTPGTGFGYTF.